These 4 T cell receptor beta chains originate from one sample sequenced in a study of T cell changes during pregnancy in multiple sclerosis. TCRdb's copy holds only in-frame clones and misses some; the assay was immunoSEQ multiplex PCR. The sample yields tens of thousands of clones, around nine tenths seen once. The sequenced sample was CD8+ T cells from peripheral blood mononuclear cells, obtained before pregnancy. Receptors originate from a female donor with multiple sclerosis, enrolled in a pregnancy study.

This chain connects TRBV7-8 to TRBJ2-6; D is ambiguous. The CDR3 sequence is 17 residues long. Trimming removed 3 bases from V and 1 base from J, with 13 bases in between. Germline V lookup: CDR1 SGHVS, CDR2 FQNEAQ. The CDR3 is CASSLQRSGSGANVLTF. In DNA, the CDR3 is TGTGCCAGCAGCTTGCAGAGGAGTGGGTCTGGGGCCAACGTCCTGACTTTC.

The chain is built from TRBV11-2 and TRBJ2-5; 8 positions match TRBD1. CDR1 and CDR2 from the germline V gene are SGHAT and FQNNGV. This CDR3 comprises 15 residues. Trimming took 5 bases from V and 0 from J; bases not matched to a gene: 5. The chain's CDR3 is CASSIQGEHQETQYF. In DNA, the CDR3 is TGTGCCAGCAGCATACAGGGGGAACACCAAGAGACCCAGTACTTC. The full variable domain, its missing parts supplied by reference TRBV11-2 and TRBJ2-5, is EAGVAQSPRYKIIEKRQSVAFWCNPISGHATLYWYQQILGQGPKLLIQFQNNGVVDDSQLPKDRFSAERLKGVDSTLKIQPAKLEDSAVYLCASSIQGEHQETQYFGPGTRLLVL.

The DNA of the CDR3 is TGTGCCAGCAGCTTGAACGGAGATATGACAGGACCCTATGGCTACACCTTC. This sequence encodes CASSLNGDMTGPYGYTF. The chain uses TRBV5-4 and TRBJ1-2; possibly TRBD1 for D (6 bases). CDR1 is SGHNT, CDR2 YYREEE, per germline (reference sequence). This CDR3 contains 17 residues. V lost 1 base and J lost 4, with 20 bases in between.

The chain uses TRBV6-5 and TRBJ2-2; a possible D gene is TRBD2 (5 bases). V lost 6 bases and J 3 bases, leaving 14 bases between the germline ends. The CDR3 extends over 15 amino acids. CDR1 is MNHEY and CDR2 is SVGAGI in the germline V gene. CDR3 sequence (DNA): TGTGCCAGCAGACAAGGAGGATCCTACACCGGGGAGCTGTTTTTT. Its translation: CASRQGGSYTGELFF.